The 18 T cell receptor beta chains given below trace back to one sample, sequenced in a study of OX40 agonist ivuxolimab in advanced cancers. Libraries were built with the immunoSEQ multiplex PCR assay. The table was pulled from immuneACCESS by TCRdb, which kept in-frame rearrangements only. Such tables lose some clones; where checked, under half of the loss comes from unresolved V genes, and the rest has no known cause. The sample records about 86,000 clones, 75% to 95% of which are singletons. Roughly 8.9% of the sample is held by the ten biggest clonotypes. The starting material was CD4+ or CD8+ T cells sorted from blood, obtained in a trial of the OX40 agonist ivuxolimab. The receptors were sampled from an adult with an advanced solid tumor such as melanoma, head and neck, liver or kidney cancer.

V is TRBV27 and J is TRBJ1-2; D may be TRBD1 (6 bases). The CDR3 covers 14 residues. The germline V gene has CDR1 MNHEY and CDR2 SMNVEV (reference sequence). Trimming cost V 3 bases and J 5 bases, with 13 bases left between them. CDR3 nucleotide sequence: TGTGCCAGCAGTTTGGGAGGGGGTAATTATGGCTACACCTTC. It encodes CASSLGGGNYGYTF.

In nucleotides, the CDR3 is TGTGCCAGCAGGGGACAGGGCCGCCTTGAAGCTTTCTTT. Its protein product is CASRGQGRLEAFF. This chain uses TRBV28 with TRBJ1-1, with TRBD1 matching 9 bases. The CDR3 runs 13 residues. Germline CDR1 and CDR2: MDHEN and SYDVKM. The J segment lost 7 bases and the V segment lost 6 bases, leaving 6 bases of the junction unmatched.

Notes on this clone: Other DNA sequences in this sample translate to the same CDR3. The V call is TRBV2, the J call TRBJ2-7; D is unclear. The CDR3 is 10 residues long. CDR1 and CDR2 (germline): SNHLY, FYNNEI. V was clipped by 6 bases and J by 3 bases, with 3 bases between them. The CDR3 nucleotides read TGTGCCAGCAGGGGCTACGAGCAGTACTTC. Protein sequence: CASRGYEQYF. The full variable domain, completed using reference TRBV2 and TRBJ2-7, is EPEVTQTPSHQVTQMGQEVILRCVPISNHLYFYWYRQILGQKVEFLVSFYNNEISEKSEIFDDQFSVERPDGSNFTLKIRSTKLEDSAMYFCASRGYEQYFGPGTRLTVT.

V is TRBV27 and J is TRBJ1-2, with a possible D match to TRBD1 (6 bases). The CDR3 runs 15 residues. Germline V gene data show CDR1 as MNHEY and CDR2 as SMNVEV (reference sequence). V lost 0 bases and J lost 4, with 12 bases in between. The CDR3 loop is CASSLSGGLSYGYTF. Here the CDR3 DNA reads TGTGCCAGCAGTTTATCGGGGGGGCTAAGCTATGGCTACACCTTC.

The chain uses TRBV4-1 and TRBJ2-7; the match to TRBD2 covers 11 bases. The germline gives CDR1 MGHRA, CDR2 YSYEKL. The CDR3 runs 15 residues. Trimming removed 3 bases from V and 5 bases from J; junction bases left unmatched: 6. The CDR3 protein is CASSHTSGSLNEQYF. The CDR3 DNA reads as TGCGCCAGCAGCCATACTAGCGGGAGTCTCAACGAGCAGTACTTC.

This chain links TRBV5-1 with TRBJ2-1; TRBD1 aligns across 9 bases. The CDR3 totals 13 residues. Germline-derived CDR1 and CDR2 are SGHRS and YFSETQ. J gave up 13 bases and V 1 base, and 6 bases lay outside the gene matches. CDR3 loop: CASSLTGGAHQFF. The CDR3 bases are TGCGCCAGCAGCTTGACAGGGGGCGCTCACCAGTTCTTC.

The chain recombines TRBV10-3 with TRBJ1-4; 7 positions match TRBD1. The CDR3 spans 14 residues. The trim removed 6 bases at V and 7 bases at J, leaving 8 bases unmatched. Germline V lookup: CDR1 ENHRY, CDR2 SYGVKD. The CDR3 nucleotides read TGTGCCATCAGCGGAGGGGGCGCCGGTGAAAAACTGTTTTTT. This gives the protein CAISGGGAGEKLFF.

In DNA, the CDR3 is TGTGCCAGCAGTCTCCGGAGGGTGATGGGCGAGCAGTACTTC. This codes for CASSLRRVMGEQYF. The rearrangement links TRBV27 to TRBJ2-7; D is perhaps TRBD2 (6 bases). This CDR3 is 14 amino acids long. V lost 5 bases and J 6 bases, leaving 17 bases between the germline ends. Germline values: CDR1 MNHEY, CDR2 SMNVEV (reference sequence).

The chain employs TRBV15 and TRBJ2-5; a weak D match, TRBD1 (5 bases). The CDR3 extends over 14 amino acids. From germline, CDR1 is LNHNV and CDR2 YYDKDF (reference sequence). The V and J ends lost 0 bases and 4 bases respectively, with 9 bases between them. The CDR3 region has the DNA TGTGCCACCAGCAGAGATCTGGGGCGAGAGACCCAGTACTTC. It encodes CATSRDLGRETQYF.

This clone appeared once. The chain links TRBV18 to TRBJ1-4; D is unclear. CDR1 is KGHSH and CDR2 is LQKENI in the germline V gene. The CDR3 has 14 amino acids. Trimming took off 2 bases at V and 0 bases at J, with 4 bases between the two ends. The CDR3 nucleotides read TGTGCCAGCTCACCAGAAGCAACTAATGAAAAACTGTTTTTT. It is translated as CASSPEATNEKLFF.

CDR3 DNA: TGTGCCAGCAGCACACAGGGGGACGAGCAGTACTTC. Protein sequence: CASSTQGDEQYF. The V and J genes are TRBV13 and TRBJ2-7; TRBD1 aligns across 8 bases. CDR3 length: 12 residues. Trimming took 5 bases from V and 5 from J; bases not matched to a gene: 2. Germline V gene sequence: CDR1 PRHDT, CDR2 FYEKMQ (reference sequence).

The genes are TRBV10-3 and TRBJ2-3; D may be TRBD1 (5 bases). Trimming shortened V by 7 bases and J by 4 bases, and 12 bases separated the two germline ends. Germline V CDR1 and CDR2: ENHRY, SYGVKD. This CDR3 is built from 13 residues. Here the CDR3 reads CAIKGVGADTQYF. The CDR3 nucleotides are TGTGCCATCAAAGGGGTTGGGGCAGATACGCAGTATTTT.

The J gene is TRBJ2-1, the V gene TRBV30; weak D call: TRBD1 (6 bases). Germline CDR1 GTSNPN, CDR2 SVGIG (reference sequence). The CDR3 runs to 15 residues. The V end was cut by 0 bases, the J end by 6 bases, with 15 bases between. The CDR3 DNA reads as TGTGCCTGGAGTGTAGGGCAGGGGAAAGGCAATGAGCAGTTCTTC. Amino acids: CAWSVGQGKGNEQFF.

The rearrangement joins TRBV7-9 to TRBJ2-7; 7 positions match TRBD1. Trimming removed 3 bases from V and 2 bases from J; junction bases left unmatched: 4. There are 14 residues in the CDR3. Per germline, CDR1 SEHNR and CDR2 FQNEAQ (reference sequence). CDR3 loop: CASSLYGTAYEQYF. The CDR3 nucleotides are TGTGCCAGCAGCTTGTACGGGACAGCCTACGAGCAGTACTTC.

V usage is TRBV10-1 and J usage is TRBJ1-1; D gene ambiguous. The CDR3 has 13 residues. V was pared by 5 bases and J by 4 bases, with 11 bases between. Germline V lookup: CDR1 WNHNN, CDR2 SYGVQD (reference sequence). CDR3 amino acids: CASSPDPGTEAFF. CDR3 sequence (DNA): TGCGCCAGCAGTCCGGACCCGGGCACTGAAGCTTTCTTT.

Written as DNA, the CDR3 is TGTGCCAGCAGTGAAAGAAGACCGGCCGGGCTAATTGGAAACACCATATATTTT. Its translation: CASSERRPAGLIGNTIYF. This sequence joins TRBV2 and TRBJ1-3; D gene uncertain. The V end lost 2 bases, the J end lost 3 bases, and 20 bases lay between the germline ends. CDR1 and CDR2 (germline): SNHLY, FYNNEI. This CDR3 has 18 residues.

The chain is built from TRBV28 and TRBJ2-1, with 13 nucleotides matching TRBD2. CDR3 size: 18 residues. The junction had 15 bases not matched to a gene; V was cut back by 4 bases and J by 9 bases. CDR1 is MDHEN, CDR2 SYDVKM, per germline. CDR3 DNA: TGTGCCAGCAGTTCCTCCCTACTAGCGGGAGGGGGGGTTGGTGAGCAGTTCTTC. It is translated as CASSSSLLAGGGVGEQFF.

The chain carries TRBV5-1 and TRBJ2-2; D is undetermined. The CDR3 is made up of 12 amino acids. The V end was cut by 1 base, the J end by 8 bases, with 6 bases between. Germline V gives CDR1 SGHRS, CDR2 YFSETQ. The CDR3 DNA reads as TGCGCCAGCAGCTTGCTCTCTGGGGAGCTGTTTTTT. It codes for CASSLLSGELFF.